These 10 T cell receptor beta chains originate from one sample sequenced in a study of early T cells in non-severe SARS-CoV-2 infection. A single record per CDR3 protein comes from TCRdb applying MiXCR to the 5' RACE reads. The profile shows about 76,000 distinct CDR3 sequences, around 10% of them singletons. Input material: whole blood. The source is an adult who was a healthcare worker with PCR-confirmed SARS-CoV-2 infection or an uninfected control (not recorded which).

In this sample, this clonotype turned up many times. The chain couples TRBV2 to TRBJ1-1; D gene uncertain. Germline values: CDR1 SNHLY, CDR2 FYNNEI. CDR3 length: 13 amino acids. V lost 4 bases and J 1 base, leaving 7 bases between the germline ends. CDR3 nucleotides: TGTGCCAGCAGTGTGAGAGGGAACACTGAAGCTTTCTTT. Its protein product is CASSVRGNTEAFF.

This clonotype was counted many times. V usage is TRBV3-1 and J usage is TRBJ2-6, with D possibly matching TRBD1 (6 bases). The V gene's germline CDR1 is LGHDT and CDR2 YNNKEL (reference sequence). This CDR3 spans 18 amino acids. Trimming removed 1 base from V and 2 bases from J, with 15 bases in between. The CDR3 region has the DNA TGTGCCAGCAGCCAAGTCCTTTTGACAGGCCCTGGGGCCAACGTCCTGACTTTC. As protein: CASSQVLLTGPGANVLTF.

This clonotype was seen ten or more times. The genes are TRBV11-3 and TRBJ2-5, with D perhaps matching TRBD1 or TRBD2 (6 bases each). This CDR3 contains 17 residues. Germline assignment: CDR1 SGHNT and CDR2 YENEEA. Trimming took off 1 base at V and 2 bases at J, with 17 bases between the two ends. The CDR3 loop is CASSLGGAGALQETQYF. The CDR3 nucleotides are TGTGCCAGCAGCTTAGGGGGGGCCGGAGCATTACAAGAGACCCAGTACTTC.

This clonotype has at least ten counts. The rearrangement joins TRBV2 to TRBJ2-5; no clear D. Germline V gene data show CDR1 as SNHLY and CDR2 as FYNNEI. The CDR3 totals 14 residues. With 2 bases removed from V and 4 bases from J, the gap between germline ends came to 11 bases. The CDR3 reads CASSEMWARETQYF. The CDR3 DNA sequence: TGTGCCAGCAGTGAAATGTGGGCAAGAGAGACCCAGTACTTC.

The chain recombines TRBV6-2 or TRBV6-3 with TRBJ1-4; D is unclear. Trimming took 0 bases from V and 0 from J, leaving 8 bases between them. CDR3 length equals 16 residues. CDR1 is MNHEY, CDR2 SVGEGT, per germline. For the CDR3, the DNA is TGTGCCAGCAGTTACTCCCAGGAAGCAACTAATGAAAAACTGTTTTTT. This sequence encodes CASSYSQEATNEKLFF.

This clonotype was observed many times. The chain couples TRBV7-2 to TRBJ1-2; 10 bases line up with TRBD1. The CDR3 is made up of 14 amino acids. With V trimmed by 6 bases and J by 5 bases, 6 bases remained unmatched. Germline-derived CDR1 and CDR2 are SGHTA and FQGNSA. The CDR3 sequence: CASSYPGQGYGYTF. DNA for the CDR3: TGTGCCAGCAGTTATCCGGGACAGGGGTATGGCTACACCTTC. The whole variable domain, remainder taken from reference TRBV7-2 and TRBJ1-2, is GAGVSQSPSNKVTEKGKDVELRCDPISGHTALYWYRQSLGQGLEFLIYFQGNSAPDKSGLPSDRFSAERTGGSVSTLTIQRTQQEDSAVYLCASSYPGQGYGYTFGSGTRLTVV.

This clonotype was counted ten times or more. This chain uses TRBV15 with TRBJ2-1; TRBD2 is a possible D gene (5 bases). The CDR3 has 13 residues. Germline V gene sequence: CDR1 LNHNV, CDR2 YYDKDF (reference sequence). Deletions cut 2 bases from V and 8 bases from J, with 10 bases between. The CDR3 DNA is TGTGCCACCAGCAGACCCGAGAGGGATGAGCAGTTCTTC. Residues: CATSRPERDEQFF.

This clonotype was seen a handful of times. The CDR3 protein is CASSQRQAASSYEQYF. DNA of the CDR3: TGCGCCAGCAGCCAACGGCAGGCCGCTAGCTCCTACGAGCAGTACTTC. The chain has TRBV4-1 and TRBJ2-7, with no clear D. CDR3 length: 16 residues. Germline values: CDR1 MGHRA, CDR2 YSYEKL. The V end was cut by 2 bases, the J end by 0 bases, with 14 bases between.

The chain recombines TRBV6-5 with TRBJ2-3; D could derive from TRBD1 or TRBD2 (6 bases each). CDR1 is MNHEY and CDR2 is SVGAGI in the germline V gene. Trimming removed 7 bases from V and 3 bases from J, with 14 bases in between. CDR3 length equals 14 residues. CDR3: CASKRGEITDTQYF. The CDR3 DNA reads TGTGCCAGCAAGAGGGGGGAGATTACAGATACGCAGTATTTT.

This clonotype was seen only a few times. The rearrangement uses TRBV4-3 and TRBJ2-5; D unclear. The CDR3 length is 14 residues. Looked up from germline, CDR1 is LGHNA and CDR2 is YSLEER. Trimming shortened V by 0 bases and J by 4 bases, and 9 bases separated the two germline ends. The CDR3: CASSQDYRRETQYF. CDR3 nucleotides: TGCGCCAGCAGCCAAGATTATCGGAGAGAGACCCAGTACTTC.